This TCR beta chain derives from a study of blood T cell repertoires in COVID-19. The wider study: Some COVID-19 samples were acute and others convalescent; all came from the United States, Italy and Spain.

Germline-derived CDR1 and CDR2 are GTSNPN and SVGIG (reference sequence). The CDR3 contains 16 residues. Deletions cut 2 bases from V and 5 bases from J, with 22 bases between. The authors' processing: For nucleated cells, counts were estimated from reference gene primer amplification. Measured with immunoSEQ multiplex PCR; TCRdb has only the in-frame clones, and not every one. Clone size and V and J calls were adopted from that table, with D and trimming inferred from the DNA. The repertoire holds about 280,000 clones, with approximately 90% as singletons. Within 2 weeks before study entry, exposed participants met a COVID-19 case.

Sequences were obtained from PBMCs or T cells enriched from blood (not recorded which). V and J are TRBV30 and TRBJ2-7; D might be TRBD1 (6 bases). This sequence originates from a man in his forties or fifties who had been exposed to COVID-19. CDR3 nucleotide sequence: TGTGCCTGGAGTAGGCCGGGACAAAAGGTACGGGACGAGCAGTACTTC. Translation gives CAWSRPGQKVRDEQYF.